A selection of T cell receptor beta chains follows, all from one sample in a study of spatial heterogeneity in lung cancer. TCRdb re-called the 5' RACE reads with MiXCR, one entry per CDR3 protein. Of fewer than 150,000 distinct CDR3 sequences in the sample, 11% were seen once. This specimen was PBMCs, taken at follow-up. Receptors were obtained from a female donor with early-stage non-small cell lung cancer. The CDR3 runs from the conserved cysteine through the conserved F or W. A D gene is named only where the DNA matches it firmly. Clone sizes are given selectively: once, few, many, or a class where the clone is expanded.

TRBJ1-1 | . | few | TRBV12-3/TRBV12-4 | TGTGCCAGCAGTAGAATATCGGGGGGCACTGAAGCTTTCTTT | CASSRISGGTEAFF
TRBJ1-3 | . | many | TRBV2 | TGTGCCAGCAGAAGGACGTTCGCTGGAAACACCATATATTTT | CASRRTFAGNTIYF
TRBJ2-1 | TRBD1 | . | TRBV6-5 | TGTGCCAGCAGACCTGACAGGGGAGAATACAATGAGCAGTTCTTC | CASRPDRGEYNEQFF
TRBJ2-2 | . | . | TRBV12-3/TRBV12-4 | TGTGCCAGCAGTCACAGGAGTGCGAACACCGGGGAGCTGTTTTTT | CASSHRSANTGELFF
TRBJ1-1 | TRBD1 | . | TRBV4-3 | TGCGCCAGCAGCCAAAGAACAGGGGGCGGACTGAACACTGAAGCTTTCTTT | CASSQRTGGGLNTEAFF
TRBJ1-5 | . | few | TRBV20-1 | TGCAGTGCTAGAGCAGGAGATAGCAATCAGCCCCAGCATTTT | CSARAGDSNQPQHF
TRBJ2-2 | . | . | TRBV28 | TGTGCCAGCAGCGATGGGGGTCCCACCGGGGAGCTGTTTTTT | CASSDGGPTGELFF
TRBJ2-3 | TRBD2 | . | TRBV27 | TGTGCCAGCAGTCCACGGACTAGCAGCACAGATACGCAGTATTTT | CASSPRTSSTDTQYF
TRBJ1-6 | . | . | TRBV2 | TGTGCCAGCAGTGTTCGGGGGGCTACCCTAACCTCTCCCCCCCTCCACTTT | CASSVRGATLTSPPLHF
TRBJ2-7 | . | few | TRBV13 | TGTGCCAGCAGATCGCAGTACCTCGGCGAGCAGTACTTC | CASRSQYLGEQYF
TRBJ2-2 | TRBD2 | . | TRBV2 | TGTGCCAGCAGGCTCTCTAGCGGGAGCACCGGGGAGCTGTTTTTT | CASRLSSGSTGELFF
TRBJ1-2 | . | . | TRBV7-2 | TGTGCCAGCAGCTTACTGTCACCAGGGTTGTTTGGCTACACCTTC | CASSLLSPGLFGYTF
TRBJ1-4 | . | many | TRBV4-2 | TGTGCCAGCAGCCAAGCAACAGTTGAAAAACTGTTTTTT | CASSQATVEKLFF
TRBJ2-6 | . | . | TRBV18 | TGTGCCAGCTCACCACCGTCTGGGGCCAACGTCCTGACTTTC | CASSPPSGANVLTF
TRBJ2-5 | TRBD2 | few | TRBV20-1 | TGCAGTGCTAGAGATCGTGGGGGACTAGCGGGAGGGTACTCAAGATGGACCCAGTACTTC | CSARDRGGLAGGYSRWTQYF
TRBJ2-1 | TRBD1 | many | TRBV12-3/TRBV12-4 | TGTGCCAGCACCCAAAGGGGCAGGGGGCAGAATGAGCAGTTCTTC | CASTQRGRGQNEQFF
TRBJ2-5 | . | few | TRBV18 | TGTGCCAGCTCGCCCCAGATGAGCCAAGAGACCCAGTACTTC | CASSPQMSQETQYF
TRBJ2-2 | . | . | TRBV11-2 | TGTGCCAGCAGCCGCCTCGGGACCGCGAACACCGGGGAGCTGTTTTTT | CASSRLGTANTGELFF
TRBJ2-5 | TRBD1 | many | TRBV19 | TGTGCCAGTAGTACCCGGGACAGGGATGGGACCCAGTACTTC | CASSTRDRDGTQYF
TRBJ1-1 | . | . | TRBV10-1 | TGCGCCAGCAGTGAGTCGAGGAGGGGCACTGAAGCTTTCTTT | CASSESRRGTEAFF
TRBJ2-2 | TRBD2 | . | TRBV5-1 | TGCGCCAGCAGCTTCACTAGCGGGAGCAGGGCCACCGGGGAGCTGTTTTTT | CASSFTSGSRATGELFF
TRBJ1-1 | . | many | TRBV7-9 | TGTGCCAGCAGCTTACGGACGAACACTGAAGCTTTCTTT | CASSLRTNTEAFF
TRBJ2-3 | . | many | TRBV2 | TGTGCCAGCAGTCCTCCGTATACAGATACGCAGTATTTT | CASSPPYTDTQYF
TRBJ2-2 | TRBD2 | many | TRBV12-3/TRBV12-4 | TGTGCCAGCAGCCTACTAGCGGGGTCCACCGGGGAGCTGTTTTTT | CASSLLAGSTGELFF
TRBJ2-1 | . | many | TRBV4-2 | TGTGCCAGCAGCCAAGAAAACAGGAGGGGGCGTGAGCAGTTCTTC | CASSQENRRGREQFF
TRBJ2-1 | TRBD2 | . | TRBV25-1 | TGTGCCAGCAGTGAACGGGGCCTAGCGGGGTACAATGAGCAGTTCTTC | CASSERGLAGYNEQFF
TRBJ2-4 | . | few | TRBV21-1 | TGTGCCAGCCAAGTCCGGTATGGTAGGACAGACAAAAACATTCAGTACTTC | CASQVRYGRTDKNIQYF
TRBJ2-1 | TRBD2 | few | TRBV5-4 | TGTGCCAGCAGCTTGATGTCGGGAGGGCGTGACAATGAGCAGTTCTTC | CASSLMSGGRDNEQFF
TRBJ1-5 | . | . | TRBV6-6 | TGTGCCAGCAGTCCACCAAGGCAGCCCCAGCATTTT | CASSPPRQPQHF
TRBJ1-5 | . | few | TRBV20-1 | TGCAGTGCTACCCGACAGGGCAATCAGCCCCAGCATTTT | CSATRQGNQPQHF
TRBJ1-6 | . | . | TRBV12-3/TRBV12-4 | TGTGCCAGCAGTAAGGACGGCAATTCACCCCTCCACTTT | CASSKDGNSPLHF
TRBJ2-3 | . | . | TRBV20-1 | TGCAGTGCTAGACTTATGGGGGTACAGGCAGATTCGCAGTATTTT | CSARLMGVQADSQYF
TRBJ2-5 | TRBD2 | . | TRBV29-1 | TGCAGCACGTCGGGGGGAATGGAGACCCAGTACTTC | CSTSGGMETQYF
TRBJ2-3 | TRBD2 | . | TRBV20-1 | TGCAGTGCTAGGCGACTAGCGTCACTCCATACGCAGTATTTT | CSARRLASLHTQYF
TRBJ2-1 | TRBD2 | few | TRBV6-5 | TGTGCCAGCCTCGGGGGGGTTGAGCAGTTCTTC | CASLGGVEQFF
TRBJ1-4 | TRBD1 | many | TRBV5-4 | TGTGCCAGCAGCCAGGACAGGGGGCGCGCTGAAAAACTGTTTTTT | CASSQDRGRAEKLFF
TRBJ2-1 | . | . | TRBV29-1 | TGCAGCGTTCAAGGGGGATCCTACAATGAGCAGTTCTTC | CSVQGGSYNEQFF
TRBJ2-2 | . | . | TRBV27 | TGTGCCAGCCGACTGCTCCGGAACACCGGGGAGCTGTTTTTT | CASRLLRNTGELFF
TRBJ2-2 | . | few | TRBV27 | TGTGCCAGCAGCCTCGAGATGACCGGGGAGCTGTTTTTT | CASSLEMTGELFF
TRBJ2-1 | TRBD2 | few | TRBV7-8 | TGTGCCAGCAGCTTAATGAATAGCGGGCACTCCTACAATGAGCAGTTCTTC | CASSLMNSGHSYNEQFF
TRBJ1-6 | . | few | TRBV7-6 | TGTGCCAGCAGCTTAGATACGGTCAATAATTCACCCCTCCACTTT | CASSLDTVNNSPLHF
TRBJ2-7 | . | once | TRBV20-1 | TGCAGTGCTCCTAAGGTGCCCTACGAGCAGTACTTC | CSAPKVPYEQYF
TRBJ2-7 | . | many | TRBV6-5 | TGTGCCAGCAGTTCCACCGGGACGATTAAGTACTACGAGCAGTACTTC | CASSSTGTIKYYEQYF
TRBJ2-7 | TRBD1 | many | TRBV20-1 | TGCAGTGCTAGATGGGGACAGGGGGCGCGAGGCATTTCCCCTTACGAGCAGTACTTC | CSARWGQGARGISPYEQYF
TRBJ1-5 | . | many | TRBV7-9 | TGTGCCAGCAGCTTATCCGCCGATCAGCCCCAGCATTTT | CASSLSADQPQHF
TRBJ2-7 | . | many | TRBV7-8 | TGTGCCAGCAGCCCCCGGGAGTACGAGCAGTACTTC | CASSPREYEQYF